This T cell receptor beta chain is from a study of graft-versus-host responses after intestinal transplantation. Across the whole study: Recipients were given multivisceral, liver-intestinal, or isolated intestinal transplants.

The study's findings and limits: Marrow from the recipient contained GvH clones, some of which had appeared first in ileum or blood. Early after transplant, HvG clones declined as circulating GvH clones peaked. Some patients had graft-donor T cell macrochimerism, and their allografts showed high graft-versus-host to host-versus-graft clonal ratios.

J lost 10 bases, V lost 4 bases, and 2 bases had no gene match. Germline CDR1 SGHNT, CDR2 YYREEE (reference sequence). The CDR3 totals 11 residues. Here immunoSEQ multiplex PCR was the method, and the copy in TCRdb shows in-frame clones only, minus some. The table shows 95,000 to 110,000 clones, with approximately 93% occurring only once. Points on this clone: Its specificity is not known.

V is TRBV5-4 and J is TRBJ2-1; TRBD1 matches 7 bases. Sequences were derived from unstimulated CD8+ T cells sorted from spleen or lymph node cells, sampled before intestinal transplant. The receptor comes from a human donor who received an intestinal transplant. The CDR3 here is CASSRDREQFF. The CDR3 bases are TGTGCCAGCAGCCGGGACAGAGAGCAGTTCTTC.